Listed below are T cell receptor beta chains from one sample, sequenced in a study of CD4 T cell repertoires in COVID-19. Profiled with immunoSEQ multiplex PCR; TCRdb holds only in-frame clones, not every one. The sample has about 75,000 clones; 83% are singletons. The material was CD4+ T cells from peripheral blood, obtained after recovery from COVID-19. The source of these receptors is a human donor who had COVID-19. Each CDR3 is given with its conserved first and last residue. D genes are given only for firm matches. Some rows have no size entry. The others give once, few or many, or a class for an expanded clone.

>TRBJ2-3|.|TRBV6-5|.
CASRPRGTDTQYF
TGTGCCAGCAGGCCAAGGGGCACAGATACGCAGTATTTT
>TRBJ1-1|.|TRBV11-2|TRBD1
CASSLNRGGLGEAFF
TGTGCCAGCAGCTTAAACAGGGGCGGGCTAGGAGAAGCTTTCTTT
>TRBJ2-2|.|TRBV7-2|TRBD2
CASSVSGKGGELFF
TGTGCCAGCAGCGTTAGCGGGAAGGGCGGGGAGCTGTTTTTT
>TRBJ2-2|few|TRBV7-2|TRBD2
CASSPAAQRGTGELFF
TGTGCCAGCAGCCCAGCAGCCCAGCGGGGGACCGGGGAGCTGTTTTTT
>TRBJ2-3|.|TRBV6-5|TRBD1
CASRSGTGTDTQYF
TGTGCCAGCAGATCGGGGACAGGAACAGATACGCAGTATTTT
>TRBJ2-7|.|TRBV11-2|.
CASSLSWGLEQYF
TGTGCCAGCAGCTTGTCGTGGGGCCTCGAGCAGTACTTC
>TRBJ2-5|.|TRBV2|.
CASSEATGTKETQYF
TGTGCCAGCAGTGAAGCTACCGGGACAAAAGAGACCCAGTACTTC
>TRBJ2-7|.|TRBV5-4|.
CASSLVGTGPYEQYF
TGTGCCAGCAGCTTGGTTGGGACGGGCCCCTACGAGCAGTACTTC
>TRBJ2-7|.|TRBV2|.
CASGQNRVAYEQYF
TGTGCCAGCGGGCAAAACAGGGTAGCCTACGAGCAGTACTTC
>TRBJ1-1|.|TRBV6-1|.
CASSDWVTEAFF
TGTGCCAGCAGTGATTGGGTCACTGAAGCTTTCTTT
>TRBJ2-2|many|TRBV6-6|.
CASSLETPNTGELFF
TGTGCCAGCAGTTTGGAGACACCCAACACCGGGGAGCTGTTTTTT
>TRBJ2-1|.|TRBV6-9|TRBD1
CASSQGGNYRYNEQFF
TGTGCCAGCAGTCAAGGGGGCAACTATAGATACAATGAGCAGTTCTTC
>TRBJ2-4|.|TRBV11-2|.
CASSSLGQNIQYF
TGTGCCAGCAGCTCCCTAGGCCAAAACATTCAGTACTTC
>TRBJ2-2|.|TRBV3-1/TRBV3-2|TRBD1
CASSFGTGLGELFF
TGTGCCAGCAGCTTCGGGACAGGGCTAGGGGAGCTGTTTTTT
>TRBJ1-2|.|TRBV5-4|TRBD1
CASSPQTGFTYGYTF
TGTGCCAGCAGCCCACAGACAGGGTTTACCTATGGCTACACCTTC
>TRBJ2-7|few|TRBV11-1|.
CASGTYEQYF
TGTGCCAGCGGTACCTACGAGCAGTACTTC
>TRBJ2-3|.|TRBV10-3|TRBD2
CAISEGLAGTDTQYF
TGTGCCATCAGCGAGGGACTAGCGGGAACAGATACGCAGTATTTT
>TRBJ1-2|.|TRBV7-2|.
CASSLVPEANYGYTF
TGTGCCAGCAGCTTAGTTCCAGAAGCTAACTATGGCTACACCTTC
>TRBJ1-5|.|TRBV7-9|.
CASSPKGGDTQPQHF
TGTGCCAGCAGCCCGAAAGGGGGGGACACGCAGCCCCAGCATTTT
>TRBJ2-1|.|TRBV10-1|.
CASVQDSTYNEQFF
TGCGCCAGCGTCCAGGACAGCACCTACAATGAGCAGTTCTTC
>TRBJ1-1|.|TRBV6-6|TRBD1
CASSLPWDRTFMNTEAFF
TGTGCCAGCAGTCTCCCATGGGACAGAACATTTATGAACACTGAAGCTTTCTTT
>TRBJ2-7|.|TRBV16|TRBD1
CASSPGTGQAYEQYF
TGTGCCAGCAGCCCAGGGACAGGTCAAGCCTACGAGCAGTACTTC
>TRBJ2-3|.|TRBV11-2|.
CASSQGRSADTQYF
TGTGCCAGCAGCCAAGGGAGGTCGGCGGATACGCAGTATTTT
>TRBJ1-3|once|TRBV6-5|.
CASRGGISGNTIYF
TGTGCCAGCAGGGGAGGTATCTCTGGAAACACCATATATTTT
>TRBJ2-3|.|TRBV11-1|.
CASSLSETGTTDTQYF
TGTGCCAGCAGCTTATCAGAGACAGGTACCACAGATACGCAGTATTTT
>TRBJ1-1|.|TRBV5-1|.
CASSPDPPGAEAFF
TGCGCCAGCAGCCCTGACCCCCCTGGGGCTGAAGCTTTCTTT
>TRBJ2-1|once|TRBV6-2/TRBV6-3|.
CASSYRAVSEQFF
TGTGCCAGCAGTTATAGGGCCGTGAGTGAGCAGTTCTTC
>TRBJ2-7|.|TRBV7-9|.
CASSETGSNAREQYF
TGTGCCAGCAGTGAAACAGGGTCCAATGCGCGCGAGCAGTACTTC
>TRBJ1-5|once|TRBV28|TRBD1
CASDTSWKQGTYQPQHF
TGTGCCAGCGATACTTCATGGAAACAGGGGACTTATCAGCCCCAGCATTTT
>TRBJ1-1|.|TRBV5-1|.
CASSLLLAGANTEAFF
TGCGCCAGCAGCTTGCTTTTGGCAGGAGCTAACACTGAAGCTTTCTTT
>TRBJ2-3|.|TRBV18|.
CASSPRPPGPQRTDTQYF
TGTGCCAGCTCACCAAGGCCCCCGGGCCCCCAGCGCACAGATACGCAGTATTTT
>TRBJ2-7|.|TRBV7-2|.
CASRMGGTAYEQYF
TGTGCCAGCAGAATGGGGGGGACAGCCTACGAGCAGTACTTC
>TRBJ2-7|.|TRBV11-2|.
CASSFGPEQYF
TGTGCCAGCAGCTTTGGCCCCGAGCAGTACTTC
>TRBJ1-3|.|TRBV28|.
CASSLLTAGNTIYF
TGTGCCAGCAGTTTACTGACAGCTGGAAACACCATATATTTT
>TRBJ2-7|.|TRBV10-3|TRBD1
CAISVGQGAYEQYF
TGTGCCATCAGTGTAGGACAGGGGGCCTACGAGCAGTACTTC
>TRBJ1-2|.|TRBV12-3/TRBV12-4|.
CASSLGRKGGYTF
TGTGCCAGCAGTTTAGGACGGAAGGGCGGCTACACCTTC
>TRBJ1-5|.|TRBV11-2|TRBD1
CASSAGTGQGRSGNQPQHF
TGTGCCAGCAGCGCCGGGACAGGACAGGGGCGGTCGGGCAATCAGCCCCAGCATTTT
>TRBJ1-5|few|TRBV19|.
CASSIRRGPLNQPQHF
TGTGCCAGTAGTATTAGAAGGGGCCCCCTTAATCAGCCCCAGCATTTT
>TRBJ2-3|.|TRBV11-2|.
CASSSKQVVGDTQYF
TGTGCCAGCAGCTCCAAACAGGTGGTGGGGGATACGCAGTATTTT
>TRBJ1-2|.|TRBV10-3|.
CAISEMNYGYTF
TGTGCCATCAGTGAGATGAACTATGGCTACACCTTC
>TRBJ1-4|.|TRBV18|.
CASSPGAGALFF
TGTGCCAGCTCACCAGGTGCGGGCGCACTGTTTTTT
>TRBJ2-3|.|TRBV29-1|.
CSVDTQYF
TGCAGCGTGGATACGCAGTATTTT
>TRBJ1-1|.|TRBV14|TRBD1
CASSQQGSGGTEAFF
TGTGCCAGCAGCCAACAGGGCTCAGGGGGCACTGAAGCTTTCTTT
>TRBJ1-2|.|TRBV2|TRBD1
CASSDQGGAYGYTF
TGTGCCAGCAGTGATCAGGGGGGTGCCTATGGCTACACCTTC
>TRBJ2-5|.|TRBV6-6|TRBD1
CASSYWTGQETQYF
TGTGCCAGCAGTTACTGGACAGGGCAAGAGACCCAGTACTTC
>TRBJ2-3|.|TRBV10-3|TRBD1
CAISTQGAWDTQYF
TGTGCCATCAGTACCCAGGGGGCTTGGGATACGCAGTATTTT
>TRBJ2-2|.|TRBV18|TRBD1
CASSPLQKGQGNTGELFF
TGTGCCAGCTCACCGCTACAAAAGGGACAGGGGAACACCGGGGAGCTGTTTTTT